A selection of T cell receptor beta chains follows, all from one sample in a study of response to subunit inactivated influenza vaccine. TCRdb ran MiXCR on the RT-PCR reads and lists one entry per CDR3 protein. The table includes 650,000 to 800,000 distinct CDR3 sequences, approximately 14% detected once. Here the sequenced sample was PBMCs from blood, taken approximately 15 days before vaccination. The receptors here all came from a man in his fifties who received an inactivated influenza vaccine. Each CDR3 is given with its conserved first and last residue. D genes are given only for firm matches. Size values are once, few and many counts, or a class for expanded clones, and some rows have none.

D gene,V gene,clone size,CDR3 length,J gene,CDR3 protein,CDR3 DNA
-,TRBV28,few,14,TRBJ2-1,CASRGIRREDEQFF,TGTGCCAGTCGCGGAATACGAAGAGAGGATGAGCAGTTCTTC
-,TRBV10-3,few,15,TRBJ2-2,CAIRGGSGNGGELFF,TGTGCCATCAGGGGGGGCTCCGGGAATGGCGGGGAGCTGTTTTTT
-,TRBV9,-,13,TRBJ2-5,CASSSRGQTAQYF,TGTGCCAGCAGCTCCCGAGGCCAGACGGCCCAGTACTTC
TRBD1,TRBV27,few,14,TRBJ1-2,CASRRTGGHYGYTF,TGTGCCAGCAGGCGGACAGGGGGCCACTATGGCTACACCTTC
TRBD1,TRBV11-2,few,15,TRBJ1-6,CASSRDRGYNSPLHF,TGTGCCAGCAGCCGGGACAGGGGTTATAATTCACCCCTCCACTTT
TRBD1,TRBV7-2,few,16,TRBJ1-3,CASGADRLITGNTIYF,TGTGCCAGCGGAGCGGACAGGCTTATCACTGGAAACACCATATATTTT
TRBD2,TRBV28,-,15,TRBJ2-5,CASSFRSGGQETQYF,TGTGCCAGCAGTTTCAGGAGCGGGGGGCAAGAGACCCAGTACTTC
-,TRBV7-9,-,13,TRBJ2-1,CASSLEGGTEQFF,TGTGCCAGCAGCTTAGAGGGAGGGACAGAGCAGTTCTTC
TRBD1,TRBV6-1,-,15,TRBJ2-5,CASSGGQGARKTQYF,TGTGCCAGCAGTGGGGGACAGGGGGCGCGGAAGACCCAGTACTTC
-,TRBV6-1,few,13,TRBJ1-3,CASRKGSGNTIYF,TGTGCCAGCAGAAAGGGATCTGGAAACACCATATATTTT
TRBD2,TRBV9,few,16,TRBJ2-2,CASSGTSGRAPGELFF,TGTGCCAGCAGCGGGACTAGCGGGAGGGCCCCCGGGGAGCTGTTTTTT
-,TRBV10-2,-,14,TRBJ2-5,CASSDWGARETQYF,TGCGCCAGCAGTGATTGGGGGGCCAGAGAGACCCAGTACTTC
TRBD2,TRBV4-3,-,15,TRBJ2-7,CASSQLWEGRYEQYF,TGCGCCAGCAGCCAACTGTGGGAGGGCCGTTACGAGCAGTACTTC
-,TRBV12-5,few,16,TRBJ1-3,CASAGEEGDSGNTIYF,TGTGCTAGTGCCGGAGAGGAGGGGGATTCTGGAAACACCATATATTTT
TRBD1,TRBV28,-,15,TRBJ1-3,CASSLLGTAGNTIYF,TGTGCCAGCAGTTTATTAGGGACAGCTGGAAACACCATATATTTT
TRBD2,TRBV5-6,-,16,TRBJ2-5,CASSSYLSGGPETQYF,TGTGCCAGCAGCTCTTACCTGAGCGGGGGCCCTGAGACCCAGTACTTC
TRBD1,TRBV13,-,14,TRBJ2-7,CASSEYRGGYEQYF,TGTGCCAGCAGCGAATACAGGGGCGGATACGAGCAGTACTTC
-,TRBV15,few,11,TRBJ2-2,CATSSTGELFF,TGTGCCACCAGCAGCACCGGGGAGCTGTTTTTT
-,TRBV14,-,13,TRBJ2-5,CASSQGFGETQYF,TGTGCCAGCAGCCAAGGGTTCGGAGAGACCCAGTACTTC
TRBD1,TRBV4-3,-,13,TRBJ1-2,CASSHGQGGGYTF,TGCGCCAGCAGCCACGGACAGGGGGGAGGCTACACCTTC
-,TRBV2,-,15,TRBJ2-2,CASSEVQANTGELFF,TGTGCCAGCAGTGAAGTACAGGCGAACACCGGGGAGCTGTTTTTT
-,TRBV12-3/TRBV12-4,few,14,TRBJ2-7,CASSFGGEHYEQYF,TGTGCCAGCAGTTTTGGAGGGGAGCACTACGAGCAGTACTTC
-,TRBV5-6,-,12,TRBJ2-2,CASRRSTGELFF,TGTGCCAGCAGACGAAGCACCGGGGAGCTGTTTTTT
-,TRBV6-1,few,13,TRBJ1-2,CASSAGGAYGYTF,TGTGCCAGCAGTGCGGGGGGCGCGTATGGCTACACCTTC